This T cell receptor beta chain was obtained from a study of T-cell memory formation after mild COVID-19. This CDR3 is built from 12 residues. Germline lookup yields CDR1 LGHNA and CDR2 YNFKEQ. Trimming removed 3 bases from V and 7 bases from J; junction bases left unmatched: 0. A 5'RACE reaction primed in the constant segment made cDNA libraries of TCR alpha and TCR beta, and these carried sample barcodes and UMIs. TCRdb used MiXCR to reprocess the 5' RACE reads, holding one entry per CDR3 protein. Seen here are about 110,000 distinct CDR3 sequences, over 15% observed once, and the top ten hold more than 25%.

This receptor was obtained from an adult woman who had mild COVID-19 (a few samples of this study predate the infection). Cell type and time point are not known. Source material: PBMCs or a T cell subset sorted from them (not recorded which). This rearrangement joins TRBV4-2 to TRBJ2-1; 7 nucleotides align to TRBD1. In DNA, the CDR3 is TGTGCCAGCAGCCAGACAGGGAATGAGCAGTTCTTC. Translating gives CASSQTGNEQFF.